This T cell receptor (beta chain) was observed in a study of blood T cell repertoires in COVID-19. Sequencing was performed with immunoSEQ multiplex PCR; in TCRdb, only in-frame clones are kept and a portion is missing. The table records tens of thousands of clones, 70% to 80% of them present only once. Unmatched junction bases numbered 9, after V lost 5 bases and J lost 6 bases. This CDR3 is built from 16 residues. Germline values: CDR1 MNHNY, CDR2 SVGAGI (reference sequence). Sequencing input: peripheral blood. The TCR was taken from a man between 60 and 75 years old with active or convalescent COVID-19. V is TRBV6-6 and J is TRBJ2-2; 10 nucleotides match TRBD1. The CDR3 protein is CASSRGGTGESGELFF. The CDR3 coding sequence is TGTGCCAGCAGTCGAGGGGGGACAGGGGAATCCGGGGAGCTGTTTTTT.